What follows describes a single TCR beta chain. The antigen is unknown. V shed 3 bases and J 3 bases; nucleotides not matched to a gene: 6. Germline CDR1 is KGHDR and CDR2 is SFDVKD. This CDR3 has 17 amino acids. These data originate in a study of vaccination effects on CD4 cells after COVID-19. Overall study: Everyone in the study got two shots of either the BNT162b2 or mRNA-1273 vaccine.

Prior to sequencing, the ViraFEST assay stimulated PBMC with viral peptide pools, which expanded the antigen-specific CD4+ T cells. Once cultured for under 11 days, the cells underwent separation to obtain CD4+ T cells. PBMC cultures contained two million cells per well, about 10 IU/ml IL-2 and around 9.6 ug/ml peptides. Cultures received IL-2 medium that replaced half the medium on days 3 and 7. The assay was immunoSEQ multiplex PCR, and TCRdb's table has in-frame clones only and misses some. The sample lists 60,000 to 70,000 clones; roughly 80% were seen once. General observations from the study: There was marked clonal contraction among infection- and vaccine-induced clones late after vaccination.

This receptor was obtained from a human donor who received a COVID-19 vaccine. This sample comprised CD4+ T cells from PBMCs cultured with HCoV-229E spike peptides, obtained before COVID-19 vaccination. The chain employs TRBV24-1 and TRBJ2-3, with TRBD2 identical over 12 bases. The CDR3 DNA reads as TGTGCCACCAGTGATCCTAGCGGGGGGGCTGGGACAGATACGCAGTATTTT. As protein: CATSDPSGGAGTDTQYF.